Sequencing of this T cell receptor beta chain was carried out in a study of T cells in Graves' hyperthyroidism and ophthalmopathy. Diagnosis of hyperthyroidism was new in patients aged 18 to 65, and its duration was under 2 months. Regions amplified from RNA transcripts were the TCR beta CDR3 regions. A first-round RT-PCR of the TCR CDR3 used the HTBI primer set. From the multiplex PCR reads, TCRdb called clonotypes with MiXCR, one entry per CDR3 protein. The sample includes some 250,000 distinct CDR3 sequences, 13% to 15% of them seen just once. This clonotype appeared many times. CDR1 is MNHEY and CDR2 is SMNVEV in the germline V gene (reference sequence). This CDR3 comprises 13 residues. Trimming took off 11 bases at V and 1 base at J, with 14 bases between the two ends.

The TCR comes from a woman aged 45-60 years with Graves' hyperthyroidism that later progressed to Graves' ophthalmopathy. The sequenced material came from blood. This chain connects TRBV27 to TRBJ1-1; tentatively, D is TRBD1 (5 bases). For the CDR3, the DNA is TGTGCCTCCTTTGGGGCTGCGAACACTGAAGCTTTCTTT. Its translation is CASFGAANTEAFF.